This T cell receptor beta chain comes out of a study of blood T cell repertoires in COVID-19. Trimming took 9 bases from V and 1 from J; bases not matched to a gene: 4. The CDR3 runs to 14 residues. The germline CDR1 and CDR2 sequences are SEHNR and FQNEAQ (reference sequence). The table came from immunoSEQ multiplex PCR; TCRdb's copy has only in-frame clones and leaves some out. There are more than 450,000 clones in the sample; 75% to 90% occur only once, and 0.7% lies in the top ten. Sample: PBMCs or T cells enriched from blood (not recorded which). The chain uses TRBV7-9 and TRBJ2-2; 8 bases align to TRBD1. The clonotype comes from a woman aged 18-29 years who had recovered from COVID-19. The CDR3 spells CASSGQENTGELFF. The CDR3 DNA follows: TGTGCCAGTTCGGGACAGGAGAACACCGGGGAGCTGTTTTTT. Full variable domain (remainder filled in from reference TRBV7-9 and TRBJ2-2): DTGVSQNPRHKITKRGQNVTFRCDPISEHNRLYWYRQTLGQGPEFLTYFQNEAQLEKSRLLSDRFSAERPKGSFSTLEIQRTEQGDSAMYLCASSGQENTGELFFGEGSRLTVL.